A selection of T cell receptor beta chains follows, all from one sample in a study of cytomegalovirus exposure and HLA in healthy donors. Profiled with immunoSEQ multiplex PCR; TCRdb holds only in-frame clones, not every one. The sample has some 200,000 clones, around 80% seen once. What was sequenced was PBMCs. These receptors were obtained from a woman aged 40 to 49 in good health and CMV-seronegative. The CDR3 runs from the conserved cysteine through the conserved F or W. A D gene is named only where the DNA matches it firmly. The size of a clone is reported for some rows only, either as once, few or many, or as a class for expanded clones.

J | V | size | D | CDR3 | DNA
TRBJ1-1 | TRBV15 | . | . | CATSRDRTDTEAFF | TGTGCCACCAGCAGAGATCGAACAGACACTGAAGCTTTCTTT
TRBJ1-4 | TRBV28 | . | TRBD1 | CASNPNVGQANEKLFF | TGTGCCAGCAATCCGAATGTGGGACAGGCTAATGAAAAACTGTTTTTT
TRBJ1-1 | TRBV6-5 | . | . | CASSYPGQERTEAFF | TGTGCCAGCAGTTATCCGGGACAAGAAAGAACTGAAGCTTTCTTT
TRBJ2-1 | TRBV30 | . | . | CAWSVTESYNEQLF | TGTGCCTGGAGTGTAACGGAGTCTTACAATGAGCAGCTCTTC
TRBJ2-5 | TRBV7-8 | . | . | CASSHSGTQYF | TGTGCCAGCAGCCACAGCGGGACCCAGTACTTC
TRBJ1-1 | TRBV28 | few | . | CASWGGDTEAFF | TGTGCCAGCTGGGGGGGTGACACTGAAGCTTTCTTT
TRBJ2-7 | TRBV7-9 | . | . | CATSRQGFYEQYF | TGTGCCACCAGCAGGCAGGGTTTCTACGAGCAGTACTTC
TRBJ1-3 | TRBV6-5 | . | TRBD1 | CASTERLEGQPSSYF | TGTGCCAGCACCGAACGCTTGGAGGGACAGCCCAGTTCATATTTT
TRBJ2-7 | TRBV11-3 | . | . | CASSLRDSEQYF | TGTGCCAGCAGCCTCCGGGACTCCGAGCAGTACTTC
TRBJ2-7 | TRBV7-2 | . | TRBD2 | CASRAGGRYEQYF | TGTGCCAGCAGGGCGGGGGGCCGATACGAGCAGTACTTC
TRBJ2-5 | TRBV9 | . | TRBD1 | CASSVMGLGQGNQETQYF | TGTGCCAGCAGCGTCATGGGGTTGGGACAGGGAAACCAAGAGACCCAGTACTTC
TRBJ1-4 | TRBV6-5 | . | . | CASSEVREKLFF | TGTGCCAGCAGTGAGGTGCGGGAAAAACTGTTTTTT
TRBJ1-2 | TRBV7-8 | . | . | CASSLRSGSYGYTF | TGTGCCAGCAGCTTACGGAGCGGTTCCTATGGCTACACCTTC
TRBJ2-1 | TRBV7-6 | once | . | CASSLPTPSRGPYNEQFF | TGTGCCAGCAGCTTACCGACCCCCTCGCGGGGGCCCTACAATGAGCAGTTCTTC
TRBJ1-2 | TRBV29-1 | . | . | CSVRGEEVYGYTF | TGCAGCGTCCGAGGGGAGGAAGTCTATGGCTACACCTTC
TRBJ2-7 | TRBV7-8 | . | TRBD1 | CASSLGDSSYEQYF | TGTGCCAGCAGCTTAGGGGACAGTTCCTACGAGCAGTACTTC
TRBJ1-1 | TRBV5-1 | . | TRBD1 | CASRQGDLYLNTEAFF | TGCGCCAGCAGACAGGGGGACCTCTATTTGAACACTGAAGCTTTCTTT
TRBJ2-3 | TRBV27 | . | TRBD2 | CASSLAQTSGGKDTQYF | TGTGCCAGCAGTTTAGCTCAGACTAGCGGGGGGAAAGATACGCAGTATTTT
TRBJ1-4 | TRBV5-6 | few | . | CASSLLQFGGKLFF | TGTGCCAGCAGCTTGTTACAGTTCGGGGGAAAACTGTTTTTT
TRBJ1-1 | TRBV19 | . | . | CASSIYGRDTEAFF | TGTGCCAGTAGTATATACGGGAGGGACACTGAAGCTTTCTTT
TRBJ2-7 | TRBV27 | . | . | CASSRTSGSYEQYF | TGTGCCAGCAGTAGGACGTCGGGGTCCTACGAGCAGTACTTC
TRBJ2-4 | TRBV6-5 | . | TRBD1 | CASSLTGGGGNIQYF | TGTGCCAGCAGCCTGACAGGGGGCGGAGGAAACATTCAGTACTTC
TRBJ1-1 | TRBV9 | . | . | CASSPIGQGDRAFF | TGTGCCAGCAGCCCTATTGGTCAGGGTGACCGAGCTTTCTTT
TRBJ2-3 | TRBV9 | . | TRBD2 | CASSPVGGYSDTQYF | TGTGCCAGCAGCCCGGTCGGGGGGTACTCAGATACGCAGTATTTT
TRBJ1-1 | TRBV6-5 | . | . | CATKNQGTEAFF | TGTGCCACAAAAAACCAGGGCACTGAAGCTTTCTTT
TRBJ2-1 | TRBV6-5 | . | . | CASSYGLTRTRSEQFF | TGTGCCAGCAGTTACGGTTTGACCCGTACAAGGAGTGAGCAGTTCTTC
TRBJ2-5 | TRBV5-1 | . | TRBD2 | CASSLVLAGVTETQYF | TGCGCCAGCAGCTTGGTCCTCGCGGGGGTCACGGAGACCCAGTACTTC
TRBJ1-1 | TRBV19 | . | . | CASSIQGRQGRAFF | TGTGCCAGTAGTATTCAAGGCCGCCAGGGGAGAGCTTTCTTT
TRBJ1-2 | TRBV6-1 | . | . | CASSSNRWIRYGYTF | TGTGCCAGCAGTTCGAACAGGTGGATAAGGTATGGCTACACCTTC
TRBJ2-7 | TRBV2 | . | TRBD2 | CASRGYGGLSSYEQYF | TGTGCCAGCAGGGGGTACGGGGGGTTGAGCTCCTACGAGCAGTACTTC
TRBJ2-7 | TRBV15 | . | . | CATSESLLEEQYF | TGTGCCACCAGCGAGTCCCTACTGGAGGAGCAGTACTTC
TRBJ1-4 | TRBV19 | few | . | CASSPGGSGEKLFF | TGTGCCAGTAGCCCGGGAGGAAGCGGCGAAAAACTGTTTTTT
TRBJ2-5 | TRBV6-1 | . | . | CASSDSQGETQYF | TGTGCCAGCAGTGACAGCCAGGGAGAGACCCAGTACTTC
TRBJ1-5 | TRBV30 | . | TRBD1 | CACTGGAGNQPQHF | TGTGCCTGTACAGGGGGCGCGGGCAATCAGCCCCAGCATTTT
TRBJ1-1 | TRBV18 | . | . | CASSPTDKNTEAFF | TGTGCCAGCTCCCCCACCGACAAGAACACTGAAGCTTTCTTT
TRBJ2-2 | TRBV19 | . | TRBD1 | CASRDRGTGELFF | TGTGCCTCTAGGGACAGGGGGACCGGGGAGCTGTTTTTT
TRBJ1-4 | TRBV6-9 | . | . | CASSYQEANEKLFF | TGTGCCAGCAGTTATCAGGAGGCCAATGAAAAACTGTTTTTT
TRBJ2-5 | TRBV2 | . | TRBD2 | CASSSDGGGETQYF | TGTGCCAGCAGTAGTGATGGCGGGGGAGAGACCCAGTACTTC
TRBJ1-2 | TRBV9 | . | . | CASSARTGGGYTF | TGTGCCAGCAGCGCCAGAACTGGCGGGGGCTACACCTTC
TRBJ2-7 | TRBV5-1 | . | TRBD1 | CASSSLAGGEQYF | TGCGCCAGCAGCTCCCTTGCAGGGGGAGAGCAGTACTTC
TRBJ2-1 | TRBV11-2 | . | TRBD2 | CASSPSGGAGNEQFF | TGTGCCAGCAGCCCAAGCGGGGGGGCGGGCAATGAGCAGTTCTTC
TRBJ2-3 | TRBV27 | . | TRBD1 | CASSLGQGDTQYF | TGTGCCAGCAGTTTAGGACAGGGAGATACGCAGTATTTT
TRBJ2-7 | TRBV29-1 | . | . | CSVEDPPGQQYF | TGCAGCGTTGAAGATCCTCCAGGGCAGCAGTACTTC
TRBJ2-1 | TRBV30 | . | . | CAWSVARASYNEQFF | TGTGCCTGGAGTGTCGCCAGGGCCTCCTACAATGAGCAGTTCTTC
TRBJ1-1 | TRBV6-6 | few | . | CAVRTTEAFF | TGTGCCGTCCGGACAACTGAAGCTTTCTTT
TRBJ1-1 | TRBV2 | . | TRBD1 | CASRDRGRDTEAFF | TGTGCCAGCAGGGACAGGGGGCGAGATACTGAAGCTTTCTTT
TRBJ2-4 | TRBV5-8 | . | . | CASSFNRVSGDIQYF | TGTGCCAGCAGCTTCAACAGGGTCTCGGGCGACATTCAGTACTTC
TRBJ1-3 | TRBV9 | once | TRBD1 | CASSGQGSTGNTIYF | TGTGCCAGCAGCGGACAGGGTAGTACTGGAAACACCATATATTTT
TRBJ1-5 | TRBV28 | few | . | CASSLGALHF | TGTGCCAGCAGTTTGGGGGCATTGCATTTT
TRBJ1-3 | TRBV4-1 | few | TRBD1 | CASSQTTGAVNTIYF | TGCGCCAGCAGCCAGACGACAGGGGCTGTAAACACCATATATTTT